Listed below are T cell receptor beta chains from one sample, sequenced in a study of PD-1 blockade in classical Hodgkin lymphoma. TCRdb keeps only in-frame clones here, not all; method: immunoSEQ multiplex PCR. The repertoire holds more than 15,000 clones, with roughly nine tenths as singletons. What was sequenced was peripheral blood mononuclear cells (PBMCs). All receptors derive from a human donor with classical Hodgkin lymphoma. CDR3s include the opening cysteine and the closing phenylalanine or tryptophan. D genes are given only for firm matches.

j_call,v_call,d_call,cdr3_aa
TRBJ1-1,TRBV28,TRBD1,CASSLPDRGGTEAFF
TRBJ2-2,TRBV5-1,TRBD1,CASSWYRGTGELFF
TRBJ2-1,TRBV7-2,TRBD1,CASSYGQGMNEQFF
TRBJ2-7,TRBV21-1,NA,CASSGTLAYEQYF
TRBJ2-7,TRBV11-2,TRBD1,CASSWGGQGSDEQYF
TRBJ1-1,TRBV15,NA,CATSRELGTYTEAFF
TRBJ1-2,TRBV18,TRBD1,CASSPSGQGNSNYGYTF
TRBJ2-3,TRBV7-8,TRBD1,CASSLIQGPADTQYF
TRBJ2-3,TRBV7-9,NA,CASSPGEALGTDTQYF
TRBJ2-1,TRBV30,TRBD1,CAWSPIPDRGLSQFF
TRBJ2-3,TRBV9,TRBD2,CASSVVPSGPTDTQYF
TRBJ2-1,TRBV14,NA,CASSLVQSSYNEQFF
TRBJ1-2,TRBV6-1,NA,CASSEPGRMPYGYTF
TRBJ2-1,TRBV7-3,TRBD2,CASSLRMGTSGTNEQFF
TRBJ2-7,TRBV5-6,NA,CASSSIAESSYEQYF
TRBJ1-5,TRBV2,NA,CASSEGRKNQPQHF
TRBJ1-3,TRBV5-1,NA,CASSSRTSGNTIYF
TRBJ1-2,TRBV28,NA,CASRLRQDLHGYTF
TRBJ2-5,TRBV6-6,TRBD1,CASSNRDRGRETQYF
TRBJ2-5,TRBV5-5,TRBD2,CASSPSERLAGVPETQYF
TRBJ1-4,TRBV5-1,TRBD1,CASGTGAPREKLFF
TRBJ1-2,TRBV28,NA,CASSLGGARGYTF
TRBJ1-1,TRBV7-3,TRBD1,CASSSGQGMGAEAFF
TRBJ2-1,TRBV7-2,TRBD2,CASSPTGLAVVGNEQFF
TRBJ2-3,TRBV9,NA,CASSPRGRSSRSTDTQYF
TRBJ1-5,TRBV2,NA,CASSMVQGQGQPQHF
TRBJ1-2,TRBV6-5,NA,CASSQRQAYGYTF
TRBJ2-7,TRBV5-1,NA,CASSLGQFLEGGLYEQYF
TRBJ2-7,TRBV7-2,NA,CASSSPSLAAHF
TRBJ1-2,TRBV2,TRBD1,CASQGQVFNYGYTF
TRBJ2-1,TRBV9,NA,CASSVAGRSNNEQFF
TRBJ2-2,TRBV5-1,NA,CASSLEGSTLTGELFF
TRBJ2-7,TRBV19,NA,CASSNPGRAYEQYF
TRBJ2-7,TRBV30,NA,CAWANRAWEQYF
TRBJ2-6,TRBV4-3,NA,CASSQDIPLGLSGANVLTF
TRBJ2-3,TRBV10-3,NA,CAISEGSWTDTQYF
TRBJ2-7,TRBV11-2,TRBD1,CASSLEGLGGAPGWDEQYF
TRBJ2-1,TRBV6-6,NA,CASSYSSEQFF
TRBJ2-7,TRBV29-1,NA,CSVERQGQREQYF
TRBJ2-3,TRBV7-6,NA,CASSPPLVTPHTDTQYF
TRBJ2-1,TRBV19,NA,CASSRAPQKVSYNEQFF